This passage covers 23 T cell receptor beta chains from one sample sequenced in a study of CD8 T cells in ankylosing spondylitis. Regarding the study as a whole: In ankylosing spondylitis blood, a motif of roughly 8 highly homologous TCR beta variants appeared characteristic.

TCRdb re-analysed the 5' RACE reads in MiXCR, keeping a single row per CDR3 protein. The sample holds more than 650,000 distinct CDR3 sequences, about 12% seen once. These TCRs are of unknown antigen specificity. Source material: blood, either unsorted or a sorted T cell fraction (not recorded which). These receptors were collected from a male donor with ankylosing spondylitis.

This clonotype was observed at least ten times. The chain carries TRBV20-1 and TRBJ2-1; 12 bases line up with TRBD2. V was clipped by 6 bases and J by 7 bases; unmatched bases: 4. CDR1 and CDR2 from the germline V gene are DFQATT and SNEGSKA (reference sequence). There are 13 residues in the CDR3. CDR3 coding DNA: TGCAGTGCATCTGGACTAGCGGGGAATGAGCAGTTCTTC. The encoded protein is CSASGLAGNEQFF.

The table lists this clonotype with many counts. The genes are TRBV5-1 and TRBJ2-1, with TRBD1 matching over 9 bases. V shed 3 bases, J shed 3 bases, and the junction held 1 base outside the gene matches. This CDR3 is 14 amino acids long. Germline CDR1 and CDR2: SGHRS and YFSETQ. CDR3 nucleotide sequence: TGCGCCAGCAGCTCGGGACAGGGCTACAATGAGCAGTTCTTC. Translating it yields CASSSGQGYNEQFF. The complete variable domain, with remaining parts taken from reference TRBV5-1 and TRBJ2-1, reads KAGVTQTPRYLIKTRGQQVTLSCSPISGHRSVSWYQQTPGQGLQFLFEYFSETQRNKGNFPGRFSGRQFSNSRSEMNVSTLELGDSALYLCASSSGQGYNEQFFGPGTRLTVL.

This chain connects TRBV28 to TRBJ2-7; tentatively, D is TRBD1 (6 bases). V was shortened by 4 bases and J by 6 bases, with 10 bases between the two germline ends. Germline lookup yields CDR1 MDHEN and CDR2 SYDVKM. The CDR3 is made up of 12 amino acids. The DNA for the CDR3 is TGTGCCAGCAGTTGGGGGCAAGGCGAGCAGTACTTC. The encoded protein is CASSWGQGEQYF.

This clonotype was picked up a small number of times. The J gene is TRBJ1-4, the V gene TRBV6-1; no definite D call. The V gene's germline CDR1 is MNHNS and CDR2 SASEGT. The CDR3 extends over 15 amino acids. V was pared by 2 bases and J by 1 base, with 8 bases between. The CDR3 is CASSESQRTNEKLFF. Here the CDR3 DNA reads TGTGCCAGCAGTGAATCCCAGAGAACTAATGAAAAACTGTTTTTT.

This clonotype was counted many times. The gene calls are TRBV29-1 and TRBJ2-1, with 8 bases identical to TRBD2. The CDR3 is 13 amino acids. The V gene end was trimmed by 7 bases and the J gene end by 3 bases; junction bases not matched to a gene: 5. Germline assignment: CDR1 SQVTM and CDR2 ANQGSEA. In nucleotides, the CDR3 is TGCAGCGGAGTTAGCGGGATCTACAATGAGCAGTTCTTC. It encodes CSGVSGIYNEQFF.

This clonotype was recorded at least ten times. The J gene is TRBJ2-1, the V gene TRBV20-1; possibly TRBD1 for D (6 bases). The CDR3 has 13 amino acids. The V and J ends lost 6 bases and 4 bases respectively, with 13 bases between them. Germline CDR1 DFQATT, CDR2 SNEGSKA (reference sequence). The CDR3 sequence is CSATGSWYNEQFF. The CDR3, as DNA: TGCAGTGCAACAGGGAGTTGGTACAATGAGCAGTTCTTC.

This clonotype was found many times. The CDR3 loop reads CSVVGQGQYF. CDR3 sequence (DNA): TGCAGCGTTGTTGGACAGGGGCAGTACTTC. The rearrangement joins TRBV29-1 to TRBJ2-7, with 8 bases identical to TRBD1. The junction had 2 bases not matched to a gene; V was cut back by 4 bases and J by 9 bases. The germline gives CDR1 SQVTM, CDR2 ANQGSEA. This CDR3 contains 10 residues.

The chain joins TRBV18 to TRBJ2-2; no clear D. The germline V gene has CDR1 KGHSH and CDR2 LQKENI. The CDR3 runs 16 residues. V shed 5 bases and J shed 1 base, with 14 bases lying between them. CDR3 amino acids: CASSITTPLNTGELFF. The CDR3, as DNA: TGTGCCAGCTCAATCACGACTCCCTTGAACACCGGGGAGCTGTTTTTT.

This rearrangement joins TRBV7-2 to TRBJ1-6; D not certain. The V gene's germline CDR1 is SGHTA and CDR2 FQGNSA. The CDR3 has 15 residues. V lost 1 base, J lost 7 bases, and 11 bases lay in between. The CDR3 DNA sequence: TGTGCCAGCAGCTTAGAGGGCACCATGAATTCACCCCTCCACTTT. Translation: CASSLEGTMNSPLHF.

This clonotype was seen only a few times. The chain combines TRBV6-6 with TRBJ2-7; possible D gene TRBD1, 5 bases. V lost 2 bases, J lost 7 bases, and 9 bases lay in between. CDR1 is MNHNY, CDR2 SVGAGI, per germline (reference sequence). This CDR3 has 12 residues. The CDR3 loop reads CASSYIQGEQYF. CDR3 sequence (DNA): TGTGCCAGCAGTTACATCCAGGGAGAGCAGTACTTC.

This clonotype was observed a few times. The chain recombines TRBV28 with TRBJ2-3; D ambiguous. CDR1 and CDR2 (germline): MDHEN, SYDVKM. The CDR3 loop spans 15 amino acids. The V gene lost 3 bases and the J gene lost 7 bases, with 17 bases spanning the gap. Written as DNA, the CDR3 is TGTGCCAGCAGTTTTCGAGGACCGAGTAAGAATACGCAGTATTTT. Translation: CASSFRGPSKNTQYF.

This clonotype was recorded many times. The rearrangement uses TRBV10-3 and TRBJ1-1; no clear D. Germline V gene data show CDR1 as ENHRY and CDR2 as SYGVKD. The CDR3 contains 11 residues. The ends were cut back, 5 bases at V and 1 base at J, with 2 bases in the middle. Here the CDR3 DNA reads TGTGCCATCAGTAAGAACACTGAAGCTTTCTTT. The encoded protein is CAISKNTEAFF.

This clonotype was seen a few times. The chain uses TRBV4-1 and TRBJ2-3, with 8 bases matching TRBD2. CDR1 is MGHRA, CDR2 YSYEKL, per germline. This CDR3 spans 17 amino acids. The trim removed 3 bases at V and 2 bases at J, leaving 10 bases unmatched. The CDR3 region is CASSHLVAGRDTDTQYF. CDR3 bases: TGCGCCAGCAGCCATCTCGTAGCGGGAAGGGACACAGATACGCAGTATTTT.

This clonotype was observed a handful of times. The rearrangement joins TRBV28 to TRBJ2-1, with a possible D match to TRBD2 (6 bases). V dropped 8 bases and J dropped 5 bases, with 19 bases sitting between them. This CDR3 spans 15 amino acids. CDR1 is MDHEN and CDR2 is SYDVKM in the germline V gene. In nucleotides, the CDR3 is TGTGCCAGCTTCAGTACGGGGCGGGGAAACAATGAGCAGTTCTTC. This gives the protein CASFSTGRGNNEQFF.

V usage is TRBV5-1 and J usage is TRBJ1-2; TRBD1 agrees at 8 bases. J lost 3 bases, V lost 7 bases, and 11 bases had no gene match. CDR1 SGHRS and CDR2 YFSETQ come from the germline V gene. This CDR3 comprises 15 residues. The CDR3: CASRNDPTGDYGYTF. DNA for the CDR3: TGCGCCAGCCGTAATGATCCGACAGGGGACTATGGCTACACCTTC.

Many counts were recorded for this clonotype. CDR3 residues: CSAREIWTGHDTQYF. The CDR3 DNA sequence: TGCAGTGCTAGGGAGATTTGGACGGGTCATGATACGCAGTATTTT. The chain joins TRBV20-1 to TRBJ2-3; no clear D gene. V lost 3 bases and J 6 bases, leaving 19 bases between the germline ends. CDR1 is DFQATT, CDR2 SNEGSKA, per germline (reference sequence). The CDR3 sequence is 15 residues long.

The V gene is TRBV5-1, the J gene TRBJ2-3; D unclear. CDR1 and CDR2 from the germline V gene are SGHRS and YFSETQ. Trimming left V 2 bases short and J 5 bases short, with 18 bases between. The CDR3 spans 16 residues. The CDR3 DNA follows: TGCGCCAGCAGCTTCGCGACTCAAATTAACAGAGATACGCAGTATTTT. Residues: CASSFATQINRDTQYF.

Many counts were recorded for this clonotype. Compared with germline, one end of the junction differs, possibly owing to a read error. The CDR3 here is CASSLGGGLSYNEQFF. The CDR3 nucleotides read TGCGCCAGCAGTTTGGGGGGAGGGCTCTCCTACAATGAGCAGTTCTTC. The V gene is TRBV5-1, the J gene TRBJ2-1, with TRBD2 matching over 7 bases. The germline V gene encodes CDR1 SGHRS and CDR2 YFSETQ. The CDR3 sequence is 16 residues long.

In its sample, this clonotype was seen many times. The chain carries TRBV6-1 and TRBJ1-2; TRBD1 matches at 9 bases. Germline CDR1 reads MNHNS; CDR2 reads SASEGT. V lost 7 bases, J lost 4 bases, and 13 bases stayed unmatched. CDR3 size: 16 residues. As DNA, the CDR3 is TGTGCCAGCACCCTCGGACGGGGACAGGGTTCCTATGGCTACACCTTC. Translation gives CASTLGRGQGSYGYTF.

The chain has TRBV7-6 and TRBJ2-5, with unresolved D. Germline-derived CDR1 and CDR2 are SGHVS and FNYEAQ. The CDR3 is made up of 13 amino acids. Trimming stripped 2 bases from V and 4 bases from J, with 8 bases between. CDR3: CASSLRDRETQYF. The CDR3 DNA reads as TGTGCCAGCAGCTTAAGGGATAGAGAGACCCAGTACTTC.

This clonotype was detected ten times or more. CDR3 nucleotides: TGCGCCAGCAGCGGTTGGACAGGGCCGTACAATGAGCAGTTCTTC. As protein: CASSGWTGPYNEQFF. The chain carries TRBV5-1 and TRBJ2-1; 8 nucleotides align to TRBD1. The CDR3 runs to 15 residues. V gave up 4 bases and J gave up 4 bases; unmatched junction bases: 7. Germline CDR1 and CDR2: SGHRS and YFSETQ.

This chain connects TRBV20-1 to TRBJ2-5; D is unclear. V lost 2 bases, J lost 4 bases, and 2 bases lay in between. CDR1 is DFQATT and CDR2 is SNEGSKA in the germline V gene (reference sequence). The CDR3 spans 10 residues. The CDR3 DNA follows: TGCAGTGCTAGAACAGAGACCCAGTACTTC. Translated: CSARTETQYF.

This rearrangement joins TRBV24-1 to TRBJ2-3, with D possibly TRBD1 on 5 matching bases. Germline loops: CDR1 KGHDR, CDR2 SFDVKD. CDR3 length: 13 residues. V dropped 9 bases and J dropped 2 bases, with 11 bases sitting between them. The CDR3 nucleotides read TGTGCCACCGGCAGGGATACCACAGATACGCAGTATTTT. Its protein product is CATGRDTTDTQYF.